A selection of T cell receptor beta chains follows, all from one sample in a study of T cell changes during pregnancy in multiple sclerosis. Method: immunoSEQ multiplex PCR; TCRdb's copy keeps in-frame clones and lacks some. The sample has 40,000 or so clones, 91% seen once. The material sequenced was CD8+ T cells from peripheral blood mononuclear cells, taken in the second trimester of pregnancy. Receptors originate from a female donor with multiple sclerosis, enrolled in a pregnancy study. Both conserved end residues are part of each CDR3. D genes are given only for firm matches. Clone size is given for some rows only: seen once, a few or many times, or a class if the clone is expanded.

j_call | v_call | d_call | clone_size | cdr3_aa | cdr3_nt
TRBJ1-2 | TRBV6-5 | - | few | CASKPGGTVYGYTF | TGTGCCTCAAAACCGGGGGGAACGGTCTATGGCTACACCTTC
TRBJ1-1 | TRBV27 | - | once | CASSLNGNTEAFF | TGTGCCAGCAGTTTAAACGGGAACACTGAAGCTTTCTTT
TRBJ1-2 | TRBV5-1 | - | - | CASSLGMVANYGYTF | TGCGCCAGCAGCTTGGGCATGGTAGCTAACTATGGCTACACCTTC
TRBJ2-3 | TRBV30 | TRBD2 | once | CAWSIAGGPSDTQYF | TGTGCCTGGAGTATAGCGGGAGGGCCCTCAGATACGCAGTATTTT
TRBJ2-3 | TRBV27 | - | - | CASSPSQTLYTDTQYF | TGTGCCAGCAGTCCCTCCCAGACATTATACACAGATACGCAGTATTTT
TRBJ2-1 | TRBV9 | TRBD2 | - | CASSVDLKGLAVYNEQFF | TGTGCCAGCAGCGTAGATCTTAAAGGACTAGCGGTCTACAATGAGCAGTTCTTC
TRBJ2-7 | TRBV4-1 | TRBD1 | - | CASSQDDRVRYEQYF | TGCGCCAGCAGCCAAGACGACAGGGTTCGCTACGAGCAGTACTTC
TRBJ2-7 | TRBV7-2 | - | - | CASSLAVQRAYEQYF | TGTGCCAGCAGCTTAGCAGTACAGCGGGCCTACGAGCAGTACTTC
TRBJ1-1 | TRBV5-1 | - | - | CASSGGPNTEAFF | TGCGCCAGCAGCGGCGGGCCCAACACTGAAGCTTTCTTT
TRBJ2-2 | TRBV19 | - | - | CASSVKSVPGELFF | TGTGCCAGTAGTGTAAAATCAGTCCCCGGGGAGCTGTTTTTT
TRBJ2-5 | TRBV7-8 | TRBD2 | once | CASRRREAEVQETQYF | TGTGCCAGTCGGCGGCGGGAGGCTGAGGTCCAAGAGACCCAGTACTTC
TRBJ2-5 | TRBV9 | TRBD2 | once | CASSQRGGPETQYF | TGTGCCAGCTCGCAGCGGGGGGGCCCAGAGACCCAGTACTTC
TRBJ2-7 | TRBV18 | - | - | CASSPPRGSSYEQYF | TGTGCCAGCTCACCACCGCGAGGGAGCTCCTACGAGCAGTACTTC
TRBJ2-3 | TRBV4-2 | - | - | CASSQVTGGTETDTQYF | TGTGCCAGCAGCCAAGTTACAGGTGGGACTGAGACAGATACGCAGTATTTT
TRBJ1-1 | TRBV27 | TRBD1 | once | CASRRNYPGTGGPEAFF | TGTGCCAGCAGACGTAATTATCCCGGGACAGGGGGGCCTGAAGCTTTCTTT
TRBJ2-3 | TRBV27 | - | - | CASSLRRDGLDTQYF | TGTGCCAGCAGTTTGAGGCGGGATGGGCTGGATACGCAGTATTTT
TRBJ1-1 | TRBV5-1 | - | - | CASSGGRMNTEAFF | TGCGCCAGCAGCGGAGGAAGAATGAACACTGAAGCTTTCTTT
TRBJ2-2 | TRBV2 | - | once | CASTSGGELFF | TGTGCCAGCACTAGTGGCGGGGAGCTGTTTTTT
TRBJ2-7 | TRBV27 | TRBD1 | few | CASSWGQDDYEQYF | TGTGCCAGCAGTTGGGGACAGGATGACTACGAGCAGTACTTC
TRBJ2-3 | TRBV5-6 | TRBD2 | - | CASSSGTSSTDTQYF | TGTGCCAGCAGCTCCGGGACTAGTTCCACAGATACGCAGTATTTT
TRBJ1-1 | TRBV10-3 | TRBD1 | - | CAIKTDRSHANTEAFF | TGTGCCATCAAAACGGACAGGAGCCATGCAAACACTGAAGCTTTCTTT
TRBJ1-1 | TRBV19 | - | - | CASSYREFMNTEAFF | TGTGCCAGTAGCTACAGGGAATTTATGAACACTGAAGCTTTCTTT
TRBJ2-7 | TRBV29-1 | TRBD2 | - | CSVEGGTSGDYEQYF | TGCAGCGTTGAAGGTGGGACTAGCGGGGACTACGAGCAGTACTTC
TRBJ2-5 | TRBV7-9 | - | - | CASSLGFSKQETQYF | TGTGCCAGCAGCTTAGGTTTCTCTAAACAAGAGACCCAGTACTTC
TRBJ2-2 | TRBV7-9 | - | - | CASRALRTRSTGELFF | TGTGCCAGCAGGGCCCTTAGGACACGGAGCACCGGGGAGCTGTTTTTT
TRBJ1-2 | TRBV29-1 | TRBD1 | - | CSVRTGHGYTF | TGCAGCGTGAGGACAGGGCATGGCTACACCTTC
TRBJ1-2 | TRBV19 | - | - | CASSTTVTLVLDGYTF | TGTGCCAGTAGTACGACTGTCACTTTGGTCTTGGATGGCTACACCTTC
TRBJ2-7 | TRBV6-5 | - | - | CASSQETRGNEQYF | TGTGCCAGCAGTCAAGAGACACGGGGGAACGAGCAGTACTTC
TRBJ1-1 | TRBV19 | - | - | CASTMTPGSTEAFF | TGTGCCAGTACCATGACCCCGGGGAGCACTGAAGCTTTCTTT
TRBJ2-5 | TRBV11-3 | TRBD1 | - | CASSLGQGESETQYF | TGTGCCAGCAGCTTAGGACAGGGGGAGTCGGAGACCCAGTACTTC
TRBJ1-1 | TRBV4-3 | - | medium-sized | CASSQGTENTEAFF | TGCGCCAGCAGCCAAGGGACAGAGAACACTGAAGCTTTCTTT
TRBJ1-1 | TRBV6-5 | - | - | CASSYAQGEGAFF | TGTGCCAGCAGTTACGCACAGGGCGAAGGAGCTTTCTTT
TRBJ2-5 | TRBV19 | - | - | CASSDRVQETQYF | TGTGCCAGTAGTGACCGGGTCCAAGAGACCCAGTACTTC
TRBJ2-7 | TRBV5-4 | TRBD2 | - | CASSLTGGIAYEQYF | TGTGCCAGCAGCTTGACGGGAGGAATCGCCTACGAGCAGTACTTC
TRBJ2-1 | TRBV29-1 | - | once | CSAEGRSYWVEQFF | TGCAGCGCCGAGGGTCGGTCCTACTGGGTTGAGCAGTTCTTC
TRBJ2-1 | TRBV4-1 | TRBD2 | - | CASSPEPGLVPPNEQFF | TGCGCCAGCAGCCCGGAACCGGGACTAGTACCTCCCAATGAGCAGTTCTTC
TRBJ1-1 | TRBV13 | - | - | CASSLEQIEAFF | TGTGCCAGCAGCTTAGAACAGATTGAAGCTTTCTTT
TRBJ2-7 | TRBV7-9 | - | few | CASSLAPYEQYF | TGTGCCAGCAGCTTAGCTCCTTACGAGCAGTACTTC
TRBJ2-1 | TRBV7-6 | - | - | CASSSTPPGASDNEQFF | TGTGCCAGCAGCTCCACCCCCCCGGGAGCTAGCGACAATGAGCAGTTCTTC
TRBJ1-2 | TRBV30 | - | - | CAWSVEQGRLGVQYTF | TGTGCCTGGAGTGTCGAGCAGGGTCGGTTGGGTGTTCAGTACACCTTC
TRBJ1-2 | TRBV2 | TRBD1 | - | CASSGLRDRVGGYTF | TGTGCCAGCAGTGGGCTCCGGGACAGGGTTGGGGGCTACACCTTC
TRBJ1-1 | TRBV29-1 | - | once | CSARTANTEAFF | TGCAGCGCGCGGACAGCGAACACTGAAGCTTTCTTT
TRBJ2-7 | TRBV7-9 | - | - | CASSSGESGPYEQYF | TGTGCCAGCAGCTCCGGGGAATCAGGTCCCTACGAGCAGTACTTC
TRBJ2-2 | TRBV5-4 | - | - | CASSLTSGFTGELFF | TGTGCCAGCAGCTTGACCTCGGGGTTCACCGGGGAGCTGTTTTTT
TRBJ1-1 | TRBV9 | - | - | CASSVEGLEAFF | TGTGCCAGCAGCGTAGAGGGGCTTGAAGCTTTCTTT
TRBJ2-3 | TRBV4-2 | - | - | CASSQDLEGTPTPDTQYF | TGTGCCAGCAGCCAAGACCTTGAGGGGACACCAACCCCAGATACGCAGTATTTT
TRBJ1-3 | TRBV19 | - | - | CASSPGGTGNTIYF | TGTGCCAGCTCACCCGGGGGAACTGGAAACACCATATATTTT
TRBJ2-2 | TRBV13 | TRBD2 | - | CASSLYSSGRAAGELFF | TGTGCCAGCAGCCTCTACTCTAGCGGGAGGGCTGCCGGGGAGCTGTTTTTT
TRBJ2-1 | TRBV7-8 | - | - | CASSLIPKNEQFF | TGTGCCAGCAGCTTAATTCCAAAAAATGAGCAGTTCTTC
TRBJ2-1 | TRBV4-3 | TRBD2 | - | CASSLSTSGDYNEQFF | TGCGCCAGCAGCTTATCGACTAGCGGGGATTACAATGAGCAGTTCTTC
TRBJ2-3 | TRBV19 | TRBD2 | - | CASSSSTSGRADTQYF | TGTGCCAGTAGTTCCTCGACTAGCGGGAGGGCAGATACGCAGTATTTT
TRBJ1-1 | TRBV7-6 | - | - | CASSFNPDTLNTEAFF | TGTGCCAGCAGCTTCAACCCCGACACTTTGAACACTGAAGCTTTCTTT
TRBJ2-7 | TRBV29-1 | TRBD2 | once | CSAIISGSHEQYF | TGCAGCGCCATAATTAGCGGGAGCCACGAGCAGTACTTC
TRBJ2-1 | TRBV5-6 | TRBD2 | - | CASSKGLAGGSYNEQFF | TGTGCCAGCAGCAAGGGACTAGCGGGTGGCTCCTACAATGAGCAGTTCTTC
TRBJ1-5 | TRBV7-9 | - | - | CASSLLGRGVANQPQHF | TGTGCCAGCAGCTTACTGGGCCGCGGGGTCGCCAATCAGCCCCAGCATTTT
TRBJ2-4 | TRBV4-3 | - | - | CASSQDAAIAKNIQYF | TGCGCCAGCAGCCAAGATGCAGCGATCGCCAAAAACATTCAGTACTTC
TRBJ1-3 | TRBV19 | - | - | CASTTTGSSGNTIYF | TGTGCCAGTACCACAACAGGTTCCTCTGGAAACACCATATATTTT
TRBJ2-7 | TRBV2 | - | - | CASSGSVGRASYEQYF | TGTGCCAGCAGTGGGTCCGTCGGCAGGGCCTCCTACGAGCAGTACTTC
TRBJ2-6 | TRBV7-9 | - | - | CASSLVQGLGRGANVLTF | TGTGCCAGCAGCTTAGTCCAGGGTCTAGGGAGGGGGGCCAACGTCCTGACTTTC